Below, 15 T cell receptor beta chains from the same sample are listed, as sequenced in a study of vaccination and CD4 T cells after COVID-19. These receptors are not linked to any known antigen. Specified treatment: roughly 11-day PBMC culture with coronavirus spike peptide pools or control peptides (ViraFEST assay). Sequenced with the Oncomine TCR Beta short-read assay was DNA taken from cultured CD4+ T cells. TCRdb re-called the PCR reads through MiXCR, storing one row per CDR3 protein. The sample holds about 17,000 distinct CDR3 sequences, around 59% seen once. This specimen consisted of CD4+ T cells from blood, cultured in vitro, obtained after SARS-CoV-2 vaccination. The origin of the receptors is a human donor who had recovered from COVID-19.

This clonotype came up a few times. The rearrangement uses TRBV20-1 and TRBJ1-5, with 10 bases identical to TRBD1. V gave up 1 base and J gave up 3 bases; unmatched junction bases: 3. The CDR3 extends over 15 amino acids. Germline CDR1 DFQATT, CDR2 SNEGSKA (reference sequence). The CDR3 DNA follows: TGCAGTGCTAGAGCGGGACAGGGGTACAATCAGCCCCAGCATTTT. It yields the protein CSARAGQGYNQPQHF.

V gene TRBV19 combines with J gene TRBJ2-7; 9 bases are shared with TRBD1. The CDR3 length is 16 residues. The V gene end was trimmed by 8 bases and the J gene end by 5 bases; junction bases not matched to a gene: 16. Germline V CDR1 and CDR2: LNHDA, SQIVND (reference sequence). The DNA for the CDR3 is TGTGCCAGTGGCCGCCTGCCGGGACAGGGAGTCGACGAGCAGTACTTC. It yields the protein CASGRLPGQGVDEQYF.

The chain employs TRBV12-3 or TRBV12-4 and TRBJ1-5; no definite D call. There are 12 residues in the CDR3. V gave up 1 base and J gave up 10 bases, with 8 bases separating them. The chain's CDR3 is CASSLGGSPQHF. The CDR3 DNA follows: TGTGCCAGCAGTTTAGGCGGGAGTCCCCAGCATTTT.

This clonotype came up a few times. This chain joins TRBV5-3 and TRBJ1-1, with TRBD1 identical over 11 bases. TRBV5-3 counts as an open reading frame of uncertain function. This CDR3 is built from 15 residues. V dropped 8 bases and J dropped 4; count of bases not matched to a gene: 10. The DNA of the CDR3 is TGTGCCAGCAGCCTGGGGACAGGGGGGCTCACTGAAGCTTTCTTT. It is translated as CASSLGTGGLTEAFF.

The V call is TRBV7-8, the J call TRBJ2-1, with D possibly matching TRBD2 (5 bases). The germline V gene has CDR1 SGHVS and CDR2 FQNEAQ. This CDR3 spans 13 amino acids. V dropped 2 bases and J dropped 9 bases, with 11 bases sitting between them. This CDR3 is CASSLRLEGEQFF. In nucleotides, the CDR3 is TGTGCCAGCAGCTTAAGGCTAGAGGGTGAGCAGTTCTTC.

Here the CDR3 DNA reads TGTGCCAGCAGCCCTAGGCTTACAGGGATGGCAGATACGCAGTATTTT. It specifies CASSPRLTGMADTQYF. V and J are TRBV7-9 and TRBJ2-3; weak D call: TRBD1 (6 bases). Germline V CDR1 and CDR2: SEHNR, FQNEAQ (reference sequence). V was shortened by 5 bases and J by 4 bases, with 19 bases between the two germline ends. This CDR3 spans 16 amino acids.

The chain carries TRBV20-1 and TRBJ2-3, with 11 nucleotides matching TRBD2. After removal of 5 bases from V and 2 bases from J, the junction contained 6 bases not matched to a gene. Germline assignment: CDR1 DFQATT and CDR2 SNEGSKA (reference sequence). The CDR3 has 15 amino acids. Written as DNA, the CDR3 is TGCAGTGCTTCCCTAGCGGGGGGAAACACAGATACGCAGTATTTT. Protein sequence: CSASLAGGNTDTQYF.

The chain joins TRBV10-2 to TRBJ2-7; D assignment may be TRBD1 or TRBD2 (6 bases each). Looked up from germline, CDR1 is WSHSY and CDR2 is SAAADI. The CDR3 runs to 15 residues. Trimming stripped 0 bases from V and 4 bases from J, with 13 bases between. CDR3 nucleotides: TGCGCCAGCAGTGAGTCGACCGGGGGCAGATACGAGCAGTACTTC. It is translated as CASSESTGGRYEQYF.

The V and J genes are TRBV19 and TRBJ1-2, with 9 bases identical to TRBD1. Trimming removed 5 bases from V and 7 bases from J; junction bases left unmatched: 8. CDR3 length: 14 amino acids. In germline, CDR1 is LNHDA, CDR2 SQIVND (reference sequence). CDR3 protein: CASSFRDRVAGYTF. CDR3 nucleotide sequence: TGTGCCAGTAGTTTTCGGGACAGGGTAGCTGGCTACACCTTC. Based on the CDR3 plus reference TRBV19 and TRBJ1-2, the full variable domain is DGGITQSPKYLFRKEGQNVTLSCEQNLNHDAMYWYRQDPGQGLRLIYYSQIVNDFQKGDIAEGYSVSREKKESFPLTVTSAQKNPTAFYLCASSFRDRVAGYTFGSGTRLTVV.

Written as DNA, the CDR3 is TGTGCCTGGAGTCAGGGTGGCAATCAGCCCCAGCATTTT. This translates into CAWSQGGNQPQHF. This chain uses TRBV30 with TRBJ1-5, with TRBD1 as a possible D gene (5 bases). CDR1 and CDR2 from the germline V gene are GTSNPN and SVGIG (reference sequence). V was pared by 2 bases and J by 2 bases, with 7 bases between. CDR3 size: 13 residues.

The chain has TRBV4-1 and TRBJ2-1; weak D call: TRBD2 (6 bases). The CDR3 consists of 17 residues. Trimming stripped 5 bases from V and 4 bases from J, with 21 bases between. The germline V gene encodes CDR1 MGHRA and CDR2 YSYEKL. Here the CDR3 DNA reads TGCGCCAGCAGCGTTACTCTGGGGCGGGATACATACAATGAGCAGTTCTTC. Translation gives CASSVTLGRDTYNEQFF.

On this clonotype: One junction end disagrees with the germline gene, perhaps due to a read error. The chain has TRBV19 and TRBJ1-1; 12 bases are a match to TRBD1. This CDR3 spans 15 amino acids. The V gene's germline CDR1 is LNHDA and CDR2 SQIVND (reference sequence). Here the CDR3 reads CASNLPGQGAPEAFF. CDR3 sequence (DNA): TGTGCAAGTAATCTTCCGGGACAGGGGGCTCCTGAAGCTTTCTTT.

The chain recombines TRBV7-2 with TRBJ1-1; TRBD1 agrees at 8 bases. The CDR3 consists of 16 residues. Unmatched junction bases numbered 10, after V lost 6 bases and J lost 1 base. CDR1 SGHTA and CDR2 FQGNSA come from the germline V gene. The CDR3 DNA sequence: TGTGCCAGCAGTTCTCGGACAGGGATATCGAACACTGAAGCTTTCTTT. It codes for CASSSRTGISNTEAFF.

The chain combines TRBV28 with TRBJ1-2, with D tentatively TRBD1 (5 bases). Per germline, CDR1 MDHEN and CDR2 SYDVKM. Trimming left V 2 bases short and J 7 bases short, with 8 bases between. The CDR3 is 12 amino acids. CDR3 bases: TGTGCCAGCAGTTTAGTTGGGGGTGGCTACACCTTC. As protein: CASSLVGGGYTF.

This chain uses TRBV2 with TRBJ1-1; possible D gene TRBD1, 6 bases. Germline V lookup: CDR1 SNHLY, CDR2 FYNNEI. V lost 0 bases, J lost 10 bases, and 15 bases lay in between. The CDR3 runs to 14 residues. CDR3 in DNA: TGTGCCAGCAGTGAAGCGCTGGGGGGCTGGGCAGCTTTCTTT. This gives the protein CASSEALGGWAAFF.